This record looks at one TCR beta chain sequence and its context. The antigen is not known. This entry comes from a study of T cells after posttransplantation cyclophosphamide. Study-wide results and caveats: Donor-recipient repertoire similarity was low at 1-2 months, rising over year one. Blood and skin or GI T cell repertoires showed limited TRB overlap. TRB clonality was highly associated with recipient CMV seropositivity and reactivation.

Profiled with immunoSEQ multiplex PCR; TCRdb holds only in-frame clones, not every one. The data show some 20,000 clones, over 95% seen once. The germline gives CDR1 KGHSH, CDR2 LQKENI. This CDR3 comprises 17 residues. Trimming left V 2 bases short and J 0 bases short, with 13 bases between. Cells defined as naive were viable CD3+CD4+ or CD3+CD8+ and CCR7+CD45RA+CD45RO-CD95-CD27+CD28+. On the day of bone marrow donation, the related graft donor provided peripheral blood. The rearrangement joins TRBV18 to TRBJ1-4; D may be TRBD1 (5 bases). The receptor's source is a man between 35 and 55 years old in good health, CMV-negative, and a related stem cell transplant donor. Sequencing input: naive CD4+ T cells sorted from PBMCs. CDR3 in amino acids: CASSPFGGDATNEKLFF. DNA for the CDR3: TGTGCCAGCTCACCATTCGGGGGAGATGCAACTAATGAAAAACTGTTTTTT.